Below are 10 T cell receptor beta chains sequenced from a single sample in a study of molecular identifiers for immune sequencing clone quantification. TCRdb re-analysed the PCR reads in MiXCR, keeping a single row per CDR3 protein. Of about 320,000 distinct CDR3 sequences in the sample, roughly 23% were seen once. The source material was naive CD8+ T cells from blood, with Jurkat cell RNA spiked in. The sample's subset: FACS-sorted CD8+CD4-CCR7+CD45RA+ naive T cells. The receptors stem from a human donor in good health. Some libraries in this study had Jurkat cell RNA spiked in.

This clonotype was seen at least ten times. The rearrangement uses TRBV6-6 and TRBJ2-5; D remains unclear. V was clipped by 6 bases and J by 2 bases, with 4 bases between them. The CDR3 runs 11 residues. The germline gives CDR1 MNHNY, CDR2 SVGAGI (reference sequence). The CDR3 DNA follows: TGTGCCAGCAGGGAACAAGAGACCCAGTACTTC. Translated, it gives CASREQETQYF.

A word on this clonotype: Being one base from a much bigger clone, this may be a read error. The chain has TRBV5-3 and TRBJ1-5; D remains ambiguous. TRBV5-3 is reported as an ORF; its role is uncertain. Trimming removed 8 bases from V and 5 bases from J, with 14 bases in between. This CDR3 has 13 amino acids. CDR3 sequence reads: CASSTDGDQPQHF. In DNA form, the CDR3 reads TGTGCCAGCAGCACGGACGGGGATCAGCCCCAGCATTTT.

The table lists this clonotype with a few counts. V usage is TRBV9 and J usage is TRBJ2-3, with 7 bases matching TRBD1. The CDR3 runs to 15 residues. V lost 0 bases to trimming and J lost 0 bases; unmatched junction nucleotides: 1. Germline V gene lookup returns CDR1 SGDLS and CDR2 YYNGEE. In DNA, the CDR3 is TGTGCCAGCAGCGTAGGGGACAGAAGCACAGATACGCAGTATTTT. This gives the protein CASSVGDRSTDTQYF.

This clonotype was counted many times. V is TRBV3-1 and J is TRBJ2-5; D not certain. V lost 3 bases to trimming and J lost 4 bases, with 6 bases between them. The CDR3 contains 12 residues. Germline lookup yields CDR1 LGHDT and CDR2 YNNKEL (reference sequence). The CDR3 DNA reads TGTGCCAGCAGCCACCAATTAGAGACCCAGTACTTC. This translates into CASSHQLETQYF.

This clonotype was counted only a few times. This chain uses TRBV14 with TRBJ2-1; 9 bases align to TRBD2. The CDR3 spans 13 residues. In germline, CDR1 is SGHDN, CDR2 FVKESK. V shed 4 bases, J shed 8 bases, and the junction held 3 bases outside the gene matches. The CDR3 is CASSPGLAHEQFF. The CDR3 region has the DNA TGTGCCAGCAGCCCGGGACTAGCTCATGAGCAGTTCTTC.

There are a few counts of this clonotype. The chain recombines TRBV11-2 with TRBJ2-1, with 10 bases matching TRBD2. The V segment lost 5 bases and the J segment 5 bases; nucleotides outside the gene matches: 6. Looked up from germline, CDR1 is SGHAT and CDR2 is FQNNGV. CDR3 length equals 15 residues. CDR3 bases: TGTGCCAGCAGCATGGGGACTAGCGCGAACAATGAGCAGTTCTTC. Its translation is CASSMGTSANNEQFF.

This clonotype was recorded a few times. The V gene is TRBV7-9, the J gene TRBJ2-2, with D unclear. The CDR3 loop spans 14 amino acids. The germline V and J ends were trimmed by 2 bases and 5 bases, with 9 bases remaining between them. Looked up from germline, CDR1 is SEHNR and CDR2 is FQNEAQ (reference sequence). The CDR3 loop reads CASSLFTTTGELFF. In nucleotides, the CDR3 is TGTGCCAGCAGCTTATTCACCACTACCGGGGAGCTGTTTTTT.

The sample holds a few counts of this clonotype. The chain employs TRBV30 and TRBJ2-3; 9 bases fit TRBD1. The V segment lost 4 bases and the J segment 4 bases; nucleotides outside the gene matches: 9. This CDR3 is built from 15 residues. Germline CDR1 GTSNPN, CDR2 SVGIG (reference sequence). The CDR3 spells CAWKMDRGSADTQYF. The CDR3 DNA is TGTGCCTGGAAGATGGACAGGGGAAGCGCAGATACGCAGTATTTT.

The V call is TRBV14, the J call TRBJ2-1; D is unresolved. The CDR3 contains 14 residues. In germline, CDR1 is SGHDN, CDR2 FVKESK. Trimming removed 6 bases from V and 0 bases from J, with 9 bases in between. CDR3 DNA: TGTGCCAGCAGTGTTAGGAGCTCCTACAATGAGCAGTTCTTC. Translated: CASSVRSSYNEQFF.

This sequence joins TRBV11-3 and TRBJ2-5, with a weak D call TRBD2 (5 bases). CDR3 length: 14 amino acids. V was shortened by 5 bases and J by 0 bases, with 10 bases between the two germline ends. Germline CDR1 is SGHNT and CDR2 is YENEEA. CDR3: CASSRGGYQETQYF. In DNA form, the CDR3 reads TGTGCCAGCAGCCGAGGAGGCTACCAAGAGACCCAGTACTTC.